The 16 T cell receptor beta chains reported below all come from one sample, sequenced in a study of blood T cell repertoires in COVID-19 (dated by TCRdb to the early 2020s). The method was the immunoSEQ multiplex PCR assay. The immuneACCESS repertoire file appears here via TCRdb, limited to in-frame rearrangements. These files lack a portion of the clones; in checked studies, under half of the deficit traces to unresolved V genes, and the cause of the others is not known. This sample is represented by 100,000 to 150,000 clones; 75% to 90% of them were singletons. Roughly 18% of the sample comes from the top ten. The sequencing input was peripheral blood. These receptors originate from a man aged 50-60 years with active or convalescent COVID-19.

The J gene is TRBJ2-2, the V gene TRBV5-4; D is ambiguous. From germline, CDR1 is SGHNT and CDR2 YYREEE (reference sequence). Trimming removed 2 bases from V and 11 bases from J, with 7 bases in between. The CDR3 spans 11 residues. For the CDR3, the DNA is TGTGCCAGCAGCTTTGGGCCTGAGCTGTTTTTT. Its protein is CASSFGPELFF.

This chain uses TRBV9 with TRBJ2-6; no clear D gene. The CDR3 totals 14 residues. CDR1 SGDLS and CDR2 YYNGEE come from the germline V gene. V lost 2 bases, J lost 0 bases, and 3 bases lay in between. CDR3 in DNA: TGTGCCAGCAGCGTGAGCTCTGGGGCCAACGTCCTGACTTTC. It is translated as CASSVSSGANVLTF.

Here the CDR3 DNA reads TGTGCCAGCACCCCGGGCGGGGGGGGATGGGAGCAGTACTTC. Residues: CASTPGGGGWEQYF. The J gene is TRBJ2-7, the V gene TRBV7-2; 9 bases agree with TRBD2. The J segment lost 7 bases and the V segment lost 7 bases, leaving 11 bases of the junction unmatched. CDR1 is SGHTA and CDR2 is FQGNSA in the germline V gene. The CDR3 consists of 14 residues.

CDR3 coding DNA: TGTGCCAGCAGCTTAGCGATGGGAGGTGAGCAGTTCTTC. This translates into CASSLAMGGEQFF. The chain uses TRBV7-9 and TRBJ2-1, with a possible D match to TRBD2 (6 bases). V lost 0 bases and J lost 9, with 9 bases in between. The CDR3 totals 13 residues. Germline V gene lookup returns CDR1 SEHNR and CDR2 FQNEAQ (reference sequence).

The chain links TRBV12-3 or TRBV12-4 to TRBJ1-2, with a weak D call TRBD1 (5 bases). V shed 6 bases and J shed 0 bases, with 8 bases lying between them. The CDR3 contains 13 residues. The CDR3 loop reads CASRTTANYGYTF. The DNA of the CDR3 is TGTGCCAGCAGGACGACAGCTAACTATGGCTACACCTTC.

The rearrangement joins TRBV7-8 to TRBJ1-1; 8 bases are a match to TRBD1. CDR1 and CDR2 (germline): SGHVS, FQNEAQ. The CDR3 spans 15 residues. The trim removed 5 bases at V and 3 bases at J, leaving 8 bases unmatched. The DNA of the CDR3 is TGTGCCAGCAGCGGACGCAGGGGGCAGGACACTGAAGCTTTCTTT. It codes for CASSGRRGQDTEAFF.

This chain joins TRBV9 and TRBJ1-5; possibly TRBD1 for D (5 bases). Trimming took 4 bases from V and 5 from J, leaving 13 bases between them. In germline, CDR1 is SGDLS, CDR2 YYNGEE. The CDR3 spans 14 residues. The CDR3 protein is CASSPTGGDQPQHF. The CDR3 coding sequence is TGTGCCAGCAGCCCCACGGGGGGTGATCAGCCCCAGCATTTT.

This clone was counted a single time. This rearrangement joins TRBV6-5 to TRBJ2-5; possible D gene TRBD2, 6 bases. This CDR3 is built from 12 residues. Germline V CDR1 and CDR2: MNHEY, SVGAGI. The ends were cut back, 7 bases at V and 2 bases at J, with 8 bases in the middle. The CDR3 region is CASTGGQETQYF. The CDR3 nucleotides are TGTGCCAGCACCGGGGGTCAAGAGACCCAGTACTTC.

The chain couples TRBV7-8 to TRBJ1-1, with TRBD1 as a possible D gene (6 bases). The CDR3 runs 16 residues. Per germline, CDR1 SGHVS and CDR2 FQNEAQ. Deletions cut 1 base from V and 1 base from J, with 13 bases between. In nucleotides, the CDR3 is TGTGCCAGCAGCTTAGTCGCAGGGGCTGGGAACACTGAAGCTTTCTTT. Protein product: CASSLVAGAGNTEAFF.

The chain's CDR3 is CASSRTREFYGYTF. The CDR3 DNA reads as TGCGCCAGCAGCCGCACCAGGGAATTCTATGGCTACACCTTC. The chain carries TRBV4-1 and TRBJ1-2; tentative D call: TRBD1 (5 bases). The V end was cut by 4 bases, the J end by 4 bases, with 13 bases between. The CDR3 consists of 14 residues. The germline CDR1 and CDR2 sequences are MGHRA and YSYEKL.

V is TRBV5-1 and J is TRBJ1-2; a weak D match, TRBD1 (6 bases). Germline values: CDR1 SGHRS, CDR2 YFSETQ. Deletions cut 1 base from V and 7 bases from J, with 11 bases between. This CDR3 region has 13 residues. The CDR3 region is CASSLQGRGGYTF. The DNA for the CDR3 is TGCGCCAGCAGCTTGCAGGGCAGGGGTGGCTACACCTTC.

The V and J genes are TRBV5-6 and TRBJ1-4, with D maybe TRBD1 (5 bases). The CDR3 sequence is 17 residues long. Trimming took off 1 base at V and 4 bases at J, with 17 bases between the two ends. Germline V lookup: CDR1 SGHDT, CDR2 YYEEEE. CDR3 nucleotides: TGTGCCAGCAGCTTGTATGTGACAGTGGGATTTAATGAAAAACTGTTTTTT. Encoded protein: CASSLYVTVGFNEKLFF. The full variable domain, in which reference TRBV5-6 and TRBJ1-4 provide the parts outside the CDR3, is DAGVTQSPTHLIKTRGQQVTLRCSPKSGHDTVSWYQQALGQGPQFIFQYYEEEERQRGNFPDRFSGHQFPNYSSELNVNALLLGDSALYLCASSLYVTVGFNEKLFFGSGTQLSVL.

The CDR3 reads CAASSGVSTDTQYF. DNA for the CDR3: TGTGCCGCTTCTAGCGGGGTTAGCACAGATACGCAGTATTTT. The chain is built from TRBV10-3 and TRBJ2-3; 9 bases are shared with TRBD2. The CDR3 contains 14 residues. Looked up from germline, CDR1 is ENHRY and CDR2 is SYGVKD. V lost 11 bases and J lost 0; bases outside the gene matches: 6.

The V call is TRBV5-1, the J call TRBJ1-3, with TRBD1 matching over 7 bases. Per the germline V gene, CDR1 is SGHRS and CDR2 is YFSETQ. J gave up 0 bases and V 0 bases, and 0 bases lay outside the gene matches. CDR3 size: 15 residues. The CDR3 coding sequence is TGCGCCAGCAGCTTGGGGGACAGCTCTGGAAACACCATATATTTT. Protein sequence: CASSLGDSSGNTIYF.

This clone was seen a handful of times. The rearrangement uses TRBV2 and TRBJ2-2; D gene unclear. The CDR3 totals 14 residues. Trimming took off 2 bases at V and 7 bases at J, with 11 bases between the two ends. Per germline, CDR1 SNHLY and CDR2 FYNNEI. The CDR3, as DNA: TGTGCCAGCAGTGAAATGTCGGGTTTCGGGGAGCTGTTTTTT. This codes for CASSEMSGFGELFF.

The chain couples TRBV5-4 to TRBJ2-1; TRBD1 matches at 9 bases. Germline values: CDR1 SGHNT, CDR2 YYREEE (reference sequence). The CDR3 sequence is 12 residues long. The V and J ends lost 4 bases and 8 bases, in that order; junction bases with no gene match: 1. The CDR3 DNA sequence: TGTGCCAGCAGCAGGACAGGGGATGAGCAGTTCTTC. Translation: CASSRTGDEQFF.